Presented here are 19 T cell receptor beta chains from one specimen sequenced in a study of PD-1 blockade in classical Hodgkin lymphoma. As to time point: cycle 4 day 1 (C4D1), after less than 7 weeks of nivolumab. Relapse after autologous stem cell transplantation occurred in every patient, and brentuximab vedotin exposure varied. The repertoire was sequenced with immunoSEQ multiplex PCR; TCRdb's copy has only in-frame clones and lacks some. Of some 27,000 clones in the sample, about 80% were seen once. Material: peripheral blood mononuclear cells (PBMCs), obtained before the fourth cycle of nivolumab. The receptors stem from a human donor with classical Hodgkin lymphoma.

Worth noting for this clone: This sample also contains other DNA sequences that code for the same CDR3. The chain employs TRBV6-1 and TRBJ2-7; no reliable D call. V was pared by 2 bases and J by 0 bases, with 5 bases between. The CDR3 is made up of 13 amino acids. The germline V gene encodes CDR1 MNHNS and CDR2 SASEGT. Here the CDR3 DNA reads TGTGCCAGCAGTGAAACGAGCTCCTACGAGCAGTACTTC. The encoded protein is CASSETSSYEQYF.

The rearrangement links TRBV5-1 to TRBJ2-1; TRBD2 matches 10 bases. V trimming: 2 bases; J trimming: 5 bases; junction bases outside the gene matches: 7. Germline values: CDR1 SGHRS, CDR2 YFSETQ. The CDR3 is 16 residues long. CDR3 sequence reads: CASSLISGRSDNEQFF. In nucleotides, the CDR3 is TGCGCCAGCAGCTTAATTAGCGGGAGGTCCGACAATGAGCAGTTCTTC.

The chain combines TRBV28 with TRBJ2-5; D unclear. TRBJ2-7 explains the end of the DNA better; the J call may be wrong. The CDR3 consists of 12 residues. The V gene's germline CDR1 is MDHEN and CDR2 SYDVKM. The CDR3, as DNA: TGTGCCAGCAGTTTACCCTCCTACGAGCAGTACTTC. Its protein is CASSLPSYEQYF.

This chain uses TRBV4-1 with TRBJ2-7; TRBD2 matches 8 bases. V was clipped by 0 bases and J by 2 bases; unmatched bases: 3. The CDR3 is 15 residues long. The germline V gene has CDR1 MGHRA and CDR2 YSYEKL. The CDR3 sequence is CASSQELAEAYEQYF. The CDR3 nucleotides are TGCGCCAGCAGCCAAGAACTAGCGGAGGCCTACGAGCAGTACTTC.

The chain is built from TRBV6-5 and TRBJ2-2; D unclear. CDR3 length: 13 amino acids. Germline values: CDR1 MNHEY, CDR2 SVGAGI. With 11 bases removed from V and 0 bases from J, the gap between germline ends came to 10 bases. This CDR3 is CASYGANTGELFF. Here the CDR3 DNA reads TGTGCCTCCTACGGCGCGAACACCGGGGAGCTGTTTTTT.

This clone was found a few times. V is TRBV9 and J is TRBJ2-1; 8 bases are shared with TRBD2. V shed 4 bases and J 1 base; nucleotides not matched to a gene: 4. The CDR3 contains 15 residues. Per the germline V gene, CDR1 is SGDLS and CDR2 is YYNGEE. This CDR3 is CASSTTSVSYNEQFF. DNA of the CDR3: TGTGCCAGCAGCACGACTAGCGTTTCCTACAATGAGCAGTTCTTC.

The gene calls are TRBV6-6 and TRBJ2-5, with D uncertain. The closer fit of TRBJ2-7 to the DNA end suggests the J call may be wrong. Germline loops: CDR1 MNHNY, CDR2 SVGAGI (reference sequence). The CDR3 loop spans 14 amino acids. The CDR3 sequence: CASSYSRGFYEQYF. In DNA form, the CDR3 reads TGTGCCAGCAGTTACTCGAGAGGATTCTACGAGCAGTACTTC.

V and J are TRBV4-1 and TRBJ2-7, with 8 bases aligning to TRBD1. Germline CDR1 is MGHRA and CDR2 is YSYEKL. This CDR3 spans 15 amino acids. With 3 bases clipped from V and 2 bases from J, the junction kept 6 bases outside the gene matches. The CDR3 nucleotides are TGCGCCAGCAGCCATCCGGGACAGGTGGCCTACGAGCAGTACTTC. Translated, it gives CASSHPGQVAYEQYF.

This clone showed up just a few times. This sequence joins TRBV18 and TRBJ2-5; D perhaps matches TRBD1 (6 bases). Germline V lookup: CDR1 KGHSH, CDR2 LQKENI. This CDR3 region has 15 residues. V lost 3 bases to trimming and J lost 0 bases, with 11 bases between them. CDR3 coding DNA: TGTGCCAGCTCACCGGGGCAGGGGTACCAAGAGACCCAGTACTTC. Its translation: CASSPGQGYQETQYF.

CDR3 residues: CASNIERVPYEQYF. The CDR3 nucleotides are TGTGCCAGTAACATCGAGAGGGTTCCCTACGAGCAGTACTTC. The chain recombines TRBV28 with TRBJ2-7; D possibly corresponds to TRBD2 (5 bases). V was cut by 9 bases and J by 2 bases, with 17 bases left in between. Germline V CDR1 and CDR2: MDHEN, SYDVKM. This CDR3 spans 14 amino acids.

The chain joins TRBV6-5 to TRBJ1-2; the match to TRBD1 covers 8 bases. The germline gives CDR1 MNHEY, CDR2 SVGAGI. This CDR3 region has 14 residues. V lost 0 bases, J lost 7 bases, and 4 bases stayed unmatched. The DNA of the CDR3 is TGTGCCAGCAGTTACTCGGGACAGGCGGTTGGCTACACCTTC. It is translated as CASSYSGQAVGYTF.

CDR3 DNA sequence: TGTGCCAGCACCCAAAACGGGCCCCTGGATGAAAAACTGTTTTTT. It encodes CASTQNGPLDEKLFF. This sequence joins TRBV5-6 and TRBJ1-4; no clear D. The CDR3 runs 15 residues. V gave up 6 bases and J gave up 6 bases, with 18 bases separating them. Germline CDR1 is SGHDT and CDR2 is YYEEEE.

The chain joins TRBV6-1 to TRBJ2-1; TRBD2 agrees at 12 bases. Germline CDR1 reads MNHNS; CDR2 reads SASEGT. The CDR3 consists of 14 residues. J gave up 8 bases and V 6 bases, and 5 bases lay outside the gene matches. The CDR3 spells CASRTTSGRDEQFF. The CDR3 DNA is TGTGCCAGCAGGACGACTAGCGGGAGAGATGAGCAGTTCTTC.

This clone was counted a few times. The chain joins TRBV5-1 to TRBJ2-2; 11 nucleotides line up with TRBD2. In germline, CDR1 is SGHRS, CDR2 YFSETQ. The CDR3 is 19 amino acids. J gave up 1 base and V 4 bases, and 12 bases lay outside the gene matches. CDR3 sequence: CASSPRLGTSGMNTGELFF. In DNA, the CDR3 is TGCGCCAGCAGCCCGAGATTAGGGACTAGCGGCATGAACACCGGGGAGCTGTTTTTT.

V usage is TRBV5-1 and J usage is TRBJ2-3, with TRBD2 as a possible D gene (6 bases). Germline CDR1 is SGHRS and CDR2 is YFSETQ. The CDR3 consists of 15 residues. Deletions cut 0 bases from V and 3 bases from J, with 11 bases between. The CDR3 nucleotides read TGCGCCAGCAGCTTGGAAGGCCTAGCGACAGATACGCAGTATTTT. Its protein is CASSLEGLATDTQYF.

The V and J genes are TRBV5-1 and TRBJ2-7; possible D gene TRBD2, 6 bases. V dropped 0 bases and J dropped 2 bases, with 9 bases sitting between them. The CDR3 spans 14 residues. Germline CDR1 SGHRS, CDR2 YFSETQ. The CDR3 sequence is CASSLDGSAYEQYF. CDR3 DNA: TGCGCCAGCAGCTTGGACGGGAGTGCCTACGAGCAGTACTTC.

V gene TRBV6-1 combines with J gene TRBJ2-2, with unresolved D. This CDR3 has 11 amino acids. V lost 5 bases, J lost 7 bases, and 5 bases lay in between. The germline CDR1 and CDR2 sequences are MNHNS and SASEGT. The chain's CDR3 is CASSRVGELFF. DNA of the CDR3: TGTGCCAGCAGTCGGGTCGGGGAGCTGTTTTTT.

The chain links TRBV28 to TRBJ1-2; D is unclear. The CDR3 spans 14 residues. Germline V gives CDR1 MDHEN, CDR2 SYDVKM. Between the trimmed V and J ends, which lost 2 bases and 8 bases, there was a span of 15 bases. The CDR3 region is CASSLGPAVGGYTF. CDR3 sequence (DNA): TGTGCCAGCAGTTTAGGACCCGCGGTGGGAGGCTACACCTTC.

This chain connects TRBV2 to TRBJ2-4; TRBD2 matches 8 bases. CDR1 and CDR2 from the germline V gene are SNHLY and FYNNEI. The CDR3 is made up of 18 amino acids. Trimming removed 1 base from V and 3 bases from J; junction bases left unmatched: 11. Here the CDR3 DNA reads TGTGCCAGCAGTGAAGGTCCCCCGGGAGGGCTGGTCAAAAACATTCAGTACTTC. Protein: CASSEGPPGGLVKNIQYF.